The 15 T cell receptor beta chains listed next were all sequenced from one sample in a study of cytomegalovirus exposure and HLA in healthy donors. PCR primers comprised 60 Vbeta and 13 Jbeta primers. Profiled with immunoSEQ multiplex PCR; TCRdb holds only in-frame clones, not every one. The sample yields hundreds of thousands of clones, over 60% seen once. Sequenced: PBMCs. These receptors all come from a male donor in good health and CMV-seronegative.

The chain combines TRBV19 with TRBJ1-2, with TRBD1 identical over 7 bases. The germline V gene has CDR1 LNHDA and CDR2 SQIVND (reference sequence). V gave up 6 bases and J gave up 2 bases; unmatched junction bases: 9. CDR3 length equals 15 residues. The CDR3 here is CASRTRGQLNYGYTF. CDR3 DNA sequence: TGTGCCAGTAGGACCCGGGGACAGCTAAACTATGGCTACACCTTC. The entire variable domain, with the rest obtained from reference TRBV19 and TRBJ1-2, is as follows: DGGITQSPKYLFRKEGQNVTLSCEQNLNHDAMYWYRQDPGQGLRLIYYSQIVNDFQKGDIAEGYSVSREKKESFPLTVTSAQKNPTAFYLCASRTRGQLNYGYTFGSGTRLTVV.

The CDR3 coding sequence is TGTGCCAGCAGCCCAGATGGAGAGTATACTTTTTATGGCTACACCTTC. It translates to CASSPDGEYTFYGYTF. The genes are TRBV27 and TRBJ1-2; D is ambiguous. V dropped 6 bases and J dropped 5 bases, with 22 bases sitting between them. The CDR3 spans 16 residues. Germline V gene lookup returns CDR1 MNHEY and CDR2 SMNVEV (reference sequence).

The chain carries TRBV6-5 and TRBJ2-7, with TRBD1 matching over 9 bases. V trimming: 7 bases; J trimming: 2 bases; junction bases outside the gene matches: 9. The CDR3 runs to 15 residues. The germline V gene encodes CDR1 MNHEY and CDR2 SVGAGI. Here the CDR3 DNA reads TGTGCCAGCAAAGACGGGACAGGGCGGCCCTACGAGCAGTACTTC. Protein sequence: CASKDGTGRPYEQYF.

The chain carries TRBV6-5 and TRBJ2-5; TRBD1 is a possible D gene (6 bases). The CDR3 is 12 residues long. Germline V lookup: CDR1 MNHEY, CDR2 SVGAGI. Deletions cut 4 bases from V and 4 bases from J, with 7 bases between. The CDR3 nucleotides are TGTGCCAGCAGTTTCAGGGGAGAGACCCAGTACTTC. It translates to CASSFRGETQYF.

V gene TRBV6-1 combines with J gene TRBJ2-5, with D perhaps TRBD1 (7 bases). CDR1 and CDR2 (germline): MNHNS, SASEGT. V dropped 5 bases and J dropped 11 bases, with 24 bases sitting between them. The CDR3 has 15 amino acids. The CDR3: CASSKETGPRGEQYF. The CDR3 DNA is TGTGCCAGCAGTAAAGAGACAGGCCCCAGGGGGGAGCAGTACTTC.

The CDR3 DNA follows: TGTGCCAGCAGCGGACACGGTCAGTACAATGAGCAGTTCTTC. Protein product: CASSGHGQYNEQFF. The chain recombines TRBV7-8 with TRBJ2-1; perhaps TRBD1 as D (5 bases). The CDR3 spans 14 residues. The V end was cut by 5 bases, the J end by 4 bases, with 12 bases between. Germline loops: CDR1 SGHVS, CDR2 FQNEAQ.

The rearrangement links TRBV5-1 to TRBJ2-3; maybe TRBD1 (7 bases). The CDR3 extends over 15 amino acids. Germline lookup yields CDR1 SGHRS and CDR2 YFSETQ. The V end was cut by 0 bases, the J end by 4 bases, with 12 bases between. This chain's CDR3 is CASSLGQGGPDTQYF. The DNA of the CDR3 is TGCGCCAGCAGCTTGGGACAGGGAGGCCCAGATACGCAGTATTTT.

The genes are TRBV6-5 and TRBJ2-7; maybe TRBD1 (6 bases). The germline V and J ends were trimmed by 6 bases and 3 bases, with 9 bases remaining between them. The CDR3 consists of 12 residues. CDR1 and CDR2 from the germline V gene are MNHEY and SVGAGI. The CDR3 DNA follows: TGTGCCAGCAGCCCCAGGGGCTACGAGCAGTACTTC. This gives the protein CASSPRGYEQYF.

V and J are TRBV7-6 and TRBJ2-2, with unresolved D. Trimming took 3 bases from V and 6 from J, leaving 5 bases between them. Per the germline V gene, CDR1 is SGHVS and CDR2 is FNYEAQ. CDR3 length: 12 residues. The CDR3, as DNA: TGTGCCAGCAGCTTCGTCCCCGGGGAGCTGTTTTTT. The encoded protein is CASSFVPGELFF. Using reference TRBV7-6 and TRBJ2-2 for the parts outside the CDR3, the full variable domain is GAGVSQSPRYKVTKRGQDVALRCDPISGHVSLYWYRQALGQGPEFLTYFNYEAQQDKSGLPNDRFSAERPEGSISTLTIQRTEQRDSAMYRCASSFVPGELFFGEGSRLTVL.

The chain joins TRBV4-3 to TRBJ2-7; TRBD1 agrees at 7 bases. The J segment lost 0 bases and the V segment lost 2 bases, leaving 7 bases of the junction unmatched. Germline loops: CDR1 LGHNA, CDR2 YSLEER. The CDR3 spans 16 residues. In nucleotides, the CDR3 is TGCGCCAGCAGCCAAAAATTACAGGGGTTCTCCTACGAGCAGTACTTC. As protein: CASSQKLQGFSYEQYF.

The chain combines TRBV4-3 with TRBJ1-4; 9 positions match TRBD1. Germline V gene lookup returns CDR1 LGHNA and CDR2 YSLEER. The CDR3 spans 16 residues. J gave up 7 bases and V 1 base, and 7 bases lay outside the gene matches. Here the CDR3 reads CASSQVIGTGLEKLFF. The DNA for the CDR3 is TGCGCCAGCAGCCAAGTCATCGGGACAGGGCTTGAAAAACTGTTTTTT.

This clone was recorded a few times. The rearrangement uses TRBV6-5 and TRBJ1-1; possibly TRBD1 for D (6 bases). Germline values: CDR1 MNHEY, CDR2 SVGAGI. Trimming cost V 5 bases and J 8 bases, with 6 bases left between them. CDR3 length: 10 amino acids. The CDR3 protein is CASSRGEAFF. The CDR3, as DNA: TGTGCCAGCAGTAGGGGGGAAGCTTTCTTT.

This chain links TRBV7-3 with TRBJ2-3; TRBD2 matches 11 bases. Looked up from germline, CDR1 is SGHTA and CDR2 is FQGTGA. The CDR3 consists of 16 residues. V was clipped by 4 bases and J by 4 bases; unmatched bases: 7. CDR3 coding DNA: TGTGCCAGCAGCTCCGTGACTAGCGGGGCCCCAGATACGCAGTATTTT. As protein: CASSSVTSGAPDTQYF.

This clone has only a few counts. The rearrangement links TRBV7-3 to TRBJ2-1, with 7 bases aligning to TRBD2. Germline trimming cut 3 bases from V and 8 bases from J; bases unmatched to any gene: 13. The germline V gene encodes CDR1 SGHTA and CDR2 FQGTGA. The CDR3 is 16 amino acids. CDR3 loop: CASSFSRGSLPDEQFF. The CDR3 bases are TGTGCCAGCAGCTTTTCTCGCGGGAGTCTCCCAGATGAGCAGTTCTTC.

This chain uses TRBV7-9 with TRBJ2-1; 11 bases match TRBD2. This CDR3 has 13 residues. Trimming took 4 bases from V and 7 from J; bases not matched to a gene: 0. Germline values: CDR1 SEHNR, CDR2 FQNEAQ (reference sequence). In DNA form, the CDR3 reads TGTGCCAGCAGCTCTAGCGGGGGGAATGAGCAGTTCTTC. Its translation: CASSSSGGNEQFF.